This record covers a single T cell receptor (beta chain). Profiling relied on immunoSEQ multiplex PCR, and the TCRdb table lists in-frame clones only, not all of them. Altogether 45,000 to 50,000 clones are present, about 88% being singletons, with the ten largest covering 0.72%. The germline V and J ends were trimmed by 5 bases and 5 bases, with 12 bases remaining between them. CDR3 length equals 13 residues. Per germline, CDR1 MNHEY and CDR2 SMNVEV (reference sequence). The entry originates in a study of memory CD8 T cells in hepatitis C reinfection. Study summary: After reinfection, a couple of primary-infection resolvers became chronically infected. HCV reinfection: RNA-positive following two negative tests at least 60 days apart. Late or post reinfection samples were taken 12 to 24 weeks after detection.

The time point: late/post reinfection, 12 to 24 weeks after detection. TCR sequencing was done directly ex vivo on sorted cells, without expansion in vitro. Donors came from people who inject drugs enrolled in HEPCO, Canada. This clonotype originated in a man younger than 30 with hepatitis C virus infection. The specimen was naive CD8+ T cells sorted from blood. The genes are TRBV27 and TRBJ1-2; no definite D call. CDR3 residues: CASSPGSGYGYTF. CDR3 coding DNA: TGTGCCAGCAGTCCCGGGAGCGGATATGGCTACACCTTC.